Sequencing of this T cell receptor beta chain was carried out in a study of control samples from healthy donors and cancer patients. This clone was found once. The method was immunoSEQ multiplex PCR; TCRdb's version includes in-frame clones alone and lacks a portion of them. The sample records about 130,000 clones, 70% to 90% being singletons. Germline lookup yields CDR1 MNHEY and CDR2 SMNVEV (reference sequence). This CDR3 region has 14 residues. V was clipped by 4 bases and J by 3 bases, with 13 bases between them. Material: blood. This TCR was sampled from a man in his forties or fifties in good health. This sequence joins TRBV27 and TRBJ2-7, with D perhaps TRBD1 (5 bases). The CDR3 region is CASSSTETLYEQYF. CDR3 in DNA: TGTGCCAGCAGTTCGACAGAAACCCTCTACGAGCAGTACTTC.